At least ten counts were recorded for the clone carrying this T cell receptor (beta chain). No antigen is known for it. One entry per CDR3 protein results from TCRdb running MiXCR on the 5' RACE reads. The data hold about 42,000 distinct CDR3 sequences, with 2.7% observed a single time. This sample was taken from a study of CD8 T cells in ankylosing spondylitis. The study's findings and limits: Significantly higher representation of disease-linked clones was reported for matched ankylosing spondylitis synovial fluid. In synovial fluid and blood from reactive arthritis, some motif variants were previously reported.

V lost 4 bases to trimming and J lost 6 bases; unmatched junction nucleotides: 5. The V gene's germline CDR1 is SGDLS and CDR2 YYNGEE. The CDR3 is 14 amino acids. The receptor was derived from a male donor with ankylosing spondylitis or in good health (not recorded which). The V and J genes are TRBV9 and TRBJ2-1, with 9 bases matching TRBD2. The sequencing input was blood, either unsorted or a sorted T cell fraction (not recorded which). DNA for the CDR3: TGTGCCAGCAGCCCAGGACTAGCGCTCAATGAGCAGTTCTTC. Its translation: CASSPGLALNEQFF.